These T cell receptor beta chains were read from a single sample in a study of blood T cell repertoires in COVID-19. TCRdb's copy holds only in-frame clones and misses some; the assay was immunoSEQ multiplex PCR. The sample contains 200,000 to 250,000 clones, over 70% of which appear only once. Sequencing was performed on peripheral blood. The receptors derive from a woman between 65 and 79 years old with acute or convalescent COVID-19. Each CDR3 is given with its conserved first and last residue. The order of the fields is V gene, clone size, D gene, J gene, CDR3 DNA, CDR3 protein. The D gene is left open where the match is weak. Clone size, where shown, is once, few, many, or a class for clones that have expanded.

V gene: TRBV5-1; clone size: .; D gene: .; J gene: TRBJ1-1; CDR3 DNA: TGCGCCAGCAGCGGATCACCGGGGGCGGGGGCTGAAGCTTTCTTT; CDR3 protein: CASSGSPGAGAEAFF
V gene: TRBV27; clone size: .; D gene: TRBD1; J gene: TRBJ2-7; CDR3 DNA: TGTGCCAGCAGCCGATCGGCGGGACAGGGGTCCTACGAGCAGTACTTC; CDR3 protein: CASSRSAGQGSYEQYF
V gene: TRBV11-2; clone size: .; D gene: .; J gene: TRBJ2-1; CDR3 DNA: TGTGCCAGCAGCCCACTGTTGAGCTCCTACAATGAGCAGTTCTTC; CDR3 protein: CASSPLLSSYNEQFF
V gene: TRBV6-2/TRBV6-3; clone size: .; D gene: .; J gene: TRBJ2-5; CDR3 DNA: TGTGCCAGCAGTTATAACCCCGGCGGGTGGGAACAAGAGACCCAGTACTTC; CDR3 protein: CASSYNPGGWEQETQYF
V gene: TRBV13; clone size: .; D gene: TRBD2; J gene: TRBJ2-5; CDR3 DNA: TGTGCCAGCAGCTTAGGGAGGCCAGCGGGAGGCCAAGAGACCCAGTACTTC; CDR3 protein: CASSLGRPAGGQETQYF
V gene: TRBV10-2; clone size: .; D gene: .; J gene: TRBJ2-5; CDR3 DNA: TGCGCCAGCAGGCCGGGGCTACCCAGCGGGGAGACCCAGTACTTC; CDR3 protein: CASRPGLPSGETQYF
V gene: TRBV27; clone size: .; D gene: .; J gene: TRBJ1-2; CDR3 DNA: TGTGCCAGCAGTTTATCGGGCAGGGAAGACTATGGCTACACCTTC; CDR3 protein: CASSLSGREDYGYTF
V gene: TRBV6-2/TRBV6-3; clone size: .; D gene: .; J gene: TRBJ2-3; CDR3 DNA: TGTGCCAGCAGTTTTCGCCCCTGGAGAGCAGATACGCAGTATTTT; CDR3 protein: CASSFRPWRADTQYF
V gene: TRBV5-5; clone size: few; D gene: .; J gene: TRBJ1-3; CDR3 DNA: TGTGCCAGCAGCTTGGACGTACACTCTGGAAACACCATATATTTT; CDR3 protein: CASSLDVHSGNTIYF
V gene: TRBV11-3; clone size: .; D gene: .; J gene: TRBJ2-7; CDR3 DNA: TGTGCCAGCATCTATCGTAGCTCCTACGAGCAGTACTTC; CDR3 protein: CASIYRSSYEQYF
V gene: TRBV19; clone size: .; D gene: .; J gene: TRBJ1-2; CDR3 DNA: TGTGCCAGTAGTCTGGGGCTTAACTATGGCTACACCTTC; CDR3 protein: CASSLGLNYGYTF
V gene: TRBV9; clone size: .; D gene: TRBD2; J gene: TRBJ2-1; CDR3 DNA: TGTGCCAGCAGCGTAGCTCCGGGGGGCTACAATGAGCAGTTCTTC; CDR3 protein: CASSVAPGGYNEQFF
V gene: TRBV9; clone size: .; D gene: .; J gene: TRBJ2-7; CDR3 DNA: TGTGCCAGCAGCTCCGGACAGGGAGGGAACGAGCAGTACTTC; CDR3 protein: CASSSGQGGNEQYF
V gene: TRBV10-3; clone size: .; D gene: .; J gene: TRBJ2-5; CDR3 DNA: TGTGCCATCAGAGGGGGTCAGGCAGAGACCCAGTACTTC; CDR3 protein: CAIRGGQAETQYF
V gene: TRBV18; clone size: .; D gene: TRBD1; J gene: TRBJ2-7; CDR3 DNA: TGTGCCAGCTCACCGCGGGACAGGGGGATCCACGAGCAGTACTTC; CDR3 protein: CASSPRDRGIHEQYF
V gene: TRBV15; clone size: .; D gene: .; J gene: TRBJ1-5; CDR3 DNA: TGTGCCACCAGCAGAGACCCCAGGGGTTCGGGGTTCAATCAGCCCCAGCATTTT; CDR3 protein: CATSRDPRGSGFNQPQHF
V gene: TRBV6-4; clone size: few; D gene: .; J gene: TRBJ2-1; CDR3 DNA: TGTGCCAGCAGTCCTTCTTCGAGCTCCTACAATGAGCAGTTCTTC; CDR3 protein: CASSPSSSSYNEQFF
V gene: TRBV9; clone size: .; D gene: .; J gene: TRBJ2-4; CDR3 DNA: TGTGCCAGCAGCCCCTCGGGGGTAGCTTGGGGAAACATTCAGTACTTC; CDR3 protein: CASSPSGVAWGNIQYF
V gene: TRBV3-1/TRBV3-2; clone size: .; D gene: .; J gene: TRBJ2-1; CDR3 DNA: TGTGCCAGCAGCCCCGTAGGGCTAGCAACTTGGTATGAGCAGTTCTTC; CDR3 protein: CASSPVGLATWYEQFF
V gene: TRBV5-6; clone size: .; D gene: TRBD1; J gene: TRBJ1-4; CDR3 DNA: TGTGCCAGCAGCCCGTCCCCGACAGGGGGAAGAGAAAAACTGTTTTTT; CDR3 protein: CASSPSPTGGREKLFF
V gene: TRBV7-3; clone size: .; D gene: .; J gene: TRBJ2-3; CDR3 DNA: TGTGCCAGCAGCCGACCGCAACATCGGGACACCTCTAGCACAGATACGCAGTATTTT; CDR3 protein: CASSRPQHRDTSSTDTQYF
V gene: TRBV7-8; clone size: .; D gene: TRBD1; J gene: TRBJ1-1; CDR3 DNA: TGTGCCAGCAGCCCCCGGGACAGGCGGATGGCTGAAGCTTTCTTT; CDR3 protein: CASSPRDRRMAEAFF
V gene: TRBV10-3; clone size: .; D gene: TRBD1; J gene: TRBJ2-2; CDR3 DNA: TGTGCCATCAATACAGGGGGGCCGAACACCGGGGAGCTGTTTTTT; CDR3 protein: CAINTGGPNTGELFF
V gene: TRBV27; clone size: .; D gene: TRBD1; J gene: TRBJ2-7; CDR3 DNA: TGTGCCAGCAGTTTTCTAACACCGACAGGGGACCCCTACGAGCAGTACTTC; CDR3 protein: CASSFLTPTGDPYEQYF
V gene: TRBV4-1; clone size: .; D gene: TRBD2; J gene: TRBJ2-2; CDR3 DNA: TGCGCCAGCAGCCGCATGACTAGCGGGAGTGGCACCGGGGAGCTGTTTTTT; CDR3 protein: CASSRMTSGSGTGELFF
V gene: TRBV28; clone size: .; D gene: .; J gene: TRBJ2-7; CDR3 DNA: TGTGCCAGCAGTTTATCGTTGGCGGATTCCGAGCAGTACTTC; CDR3 protein: CASSLSLADSEQYF
V gene: TRBV4-2; clone size: once; D gene: TRBD2; J gene: TRBJ2-2; CDR3 DNA: TGTGCCAGCAGCCACCCGGGACTACCGAACACCGGGGAGCTGTTTTTT; CDR3 protein: CASSHPGLPNTGELFF